These T cell receptor beta chains were read from a single sample in a study of post-analysis software for immune sequencing data. TCRdb passed the PCR reads through MiXCR, listing each CDR3 protein once. The sample holds 600,000 to 750,000 distinct CDR3 sequences; 59% are singletons and the top ten take around 10%. Sequencing was carried out using blood. These receptors originate from a girl aged 2-10 years with multiple sclerosis. CDR3s include the opening cysteine and the closing phenylalanine or tryptophan. Each record gives: D gene, J gene, V gene, clone size, CDR3 DNA, CDR3 protein. D genes are given only for firm matches. Size tells how often a clone was seen (once, few, many) or the class of an expanded clone, and some rows leave it out.

d_call: .
j_call: TRBJ2-2
v_call: TRBV4-2
clone_size: .
cdr3_nt: TGTGCCAGCAGCCGCTCAGCGGGCCACACGAACACCGGGGAGCTGTTTTTT
cdr3_aa: CASSRSAGHTNTGELFF

d_call: TRBD2
j_call: TRBJ2-7
v_call: TRBV5-1
clone_size: .
cdr3_nt: TGCGCCAGCAGCTCCTCTGCGGGGGGGGTCGAGCAGTACTTC
cdr3_aa: CASSSSAGGVEQYF

d_call: TRBD2
j_call: TRBJ2-7
v_call: TRBV12-3/TRBV12-4
clone_size: .
cdr3_nt: TGTGCCGGTGGGAGGGACTCCTACGAGCAGTACTTC
cdr3_aa: CAGGRDSYEQYF

d_call: TRBD2
j_call: TRBJ2-5
v_call: TRBV18
clone_size: .
cdr3_nt: TGTGCCAGCTCACCGAGGAACGGGGGGTCCCAAGAGACCCAGTACTTC
cdr3_aa: CASSPRNGGSQETQYF

d_call: TRBD1
j_call: TRBJ1-2
v_call: TRBV4-2
clone_size: .
cdr3_nt: TGTGCCAGCAGCCCCCGGGACAGGCTAAACTATGGCTACACCTTC
cdr3_aa: CASSPRDRLNYGYTF

d_call: TRBD2
j_call: TRBJ2-3
v_call: TRBV6-2/TRBV6-3
clone_size: .
cdr3_nt: TGTGCCAGCAGTAAAGGACTAGCGGGGACAGATACGCAGTATTTT
cdr3_aa: CASSKGLAGTDTQYF

d_call: TRBD2
j_call: TRBJ2-1
v_call: TRBV9
clone_size: few
cdr3_nt: TGTGCCAGCAGCTCCCTAGCGGGAGGACCTTACAATGAGCAGTTCTTC
cdr3_aa: CASSSLAGGPYNEQFF

d_call: .
j_call: TRBJ1-2
v_call: TRBV12-3/TRBV12-4
clone_size: .
cdr3_nt: TGTGCCAGCAGTTTGAGTCAGATCTATGGCTACACCTTC
cdr3_aa: CASSLSQIYGYTF

d_call: .
j_call: TRBJ1-1
v_call: TRBV14
clone_size: .
cdr3_nt: TGTGCCAGCAGCCAGGTCGGTAGGAGAGATAAAGAAGCTTTCTTT
cdr3_aa: CASSQVGRRDKEAFF

d_call: .
j_call: TRBJ2-7
v_call: TRBV25-1
clone_size: .
cdr3_nt: TGTGCCAGCAGTGAATATGGAGGCCCGTTCCCCTACGAGCAGTACTTC
cdr3_aa: CASSEYGGPFPYEQYF

d_call: TRBD2
j_call: TRBJ2-1
v_call: TRBV15
clone_size: .
cdr3_nt: TGTGCCACCAGCAGAGATAAGCGGGGCCTATTCAATGAGCAGTTCTTC
cdr3_aa: CATSRDKRGLFNEQFF

d_call: TRBD2
j_call: TRBJ2-1
v_call: TRBV5-1
clone_size: .
cdr3_nt: TGCGCCAGCAGACCGGGACTAGCGGGGGCGGCCTACAATGAGCAGTTCTTC
cdr3_aa: CASRPGLAGAAYNEQFF

d_call: TRBD2
j_call: TRBJ2-1
v_call: TRBV27
clone_size: .
cdr3_nt: TGTGCCAGCAGAGGACTAGCGACCAACAATGAGCAGTTCTTC
cdr3_aa: CASRGLATNNEQFF

d_call: .
j_call: TRBJ2-4
v_call: TRBV5-1
clone_size: .
cdr3_nt: TGCGCCAGCAGTTTGGCCTGGGCTACCCAGTACTTC
cdr3_aa: CASSLAWATQYF

d_call: .
j_call: TRBJ1-1
v_call: TRBV20-1
clone_size: once
cdr3_nt: TGCAGTGCGGGCACAGGCCCCGGTAACACTGAAGCTTTCTTT
cdr3_aa: CSAGTGPGNTEAFF

d_call: .
j_call: TRBJ2-6
v_call: TRBV29-1
clone_size: few
cdr3_nt: TGCAGCGTTGATGACAGGGACTCTGAGGCCAACGTCCTGACTTTC
cdr3_aa: CSVDDRDSEANVLTF

d_call: .
j_call: TRBJ2-7
v_call: TRBV7-2
clone_size: .
cdr3_nt: TGTGCCAGCGGGGGACGGTACTACGAGCAGTACTTC
cdr3_aa: CASGGRYYEQYF

d_call: .
j_call: TRBJ2-3
v_call: TRBV12-3/TRBV12-4
clone_size: .
cdr3_nt: TGTGCCAGCAGCCGGAGGTTGAGGCCCACAGATACGCAGTATTTT
cdr3_aa: CASSRRLRPTDTQYF

d_call: .
j_call: TRBJ2-3
v_call: TRBV28
clone_size: once
cdr3_nt: TGTGCCAGCAATTTTGGACTCCCTGGTGCAGATACGCAGTATTTT
cdr3_aa: CASNFGLPGADTQYF

d_call: .
j_call: TRBJ1-2
v_call: TRBV10-3
clone_size: .
cdr3_nt: TGTGCCATCAGTGAGAGAACAGGTTTGGCTGGGCCTAACTATGGCTACACCTTC
cdr3_aa: CAISERTGLAGPNYGYTF

d_call: TRBD2
j_call: TRBJ2-1
v_call: TRBV2
clone_size: .
cdr3_nt: TGTGCCAGCAGGATAGGACTAGCCAACGGGTCGCAGTTCTTC
cdr3_aa: CASRIGLANGSQFF

d_call: .
j_call: TRBJ2-3
v_call: TRBV11-2
clone_size: few
cdr3_nt: TGTGCCAGCAGCTTAAACACCGCGCTCAGGCAGTATTTT
cdr3_aa: CASSLNTALRQYF

d_call: TRBD2
j_call: TRBJ2-1
v_call: TRBV12-3/TRBV12-4
clone_size: .
cdr3_nt: TGTGCCAGCAGTATTATAGCGGGGGGGGGCTACAATGAGCAGTTCTTC
cdr3_aa: CASSIIAGGGYNEQFF

d_call: .
j_call: TRBJ2-1
v_call: TRBV5-1
clone_size: few
cdr3_nt: TGCGCCAGCAGCTTGGGTTGGGGGGCCTACAATGAGCAGTTCTTC
cdr3_aa: CASSLGWGAYNEQFF

d_call: .
j_call: TRBJ2-5
v_call: TRBV6-5
clone_size: .
cdr3_nt: TGTGCCAGCAGTTATAGAGGCAGCCCCGGAGAGACCCAGTACTTC
cdr3_aa: CASSYRGSPGETQYF

d_call: .
j_call: TRBJ2-1
v_call: TRBV7-9
clone_size: .
cdr3_nt: TGTGCCAGCAGCCCTATGGAGGGAAAGTTCTTC
cdr3_aa: CASSPMEGKFF

d_call: .
j_call: TRBJ2-1
v_call: TRBV5-1
clone_size: .
cdr3_nt: TGCGCCAGCAGCTTGATCAGGGGGGATAATGAGCAGTTCTTC
cdr3_aa: CASSLIRGDNEQFF

d_call: .
j_call: TRBJ2-3
v_call: TRBV20-1
clone_size: .
cdr3_nt: TGCAGTGCTAGCACCGGGAGCGTCGCAGATACGCAGTATTTT
cdr3_aa: CSASTGSVADTQYF

d_call: TRBD1
j_call: TRBJ2-4
v_call: TRBV2
clone_size: few
cdr3_nt: TGTGCCATACGACAGGGGCGGAACATTCAGTACTTC
cdr3_aa: CAIRQGRNIQYF

d_call: TRBD1
j_call: TRBJ1-6
v_call: TRBV11-2
clone_size: .
cdr3_nt: TGTGCCAGCAGCTTAAGCCGAGGACAGGGCGGATTCCCCCTCCACTTT
cdr3_aa: CASSLSRGQGGFPLHF

d_call: .
j_call: TRBJ2-7
v_call: TRBV11-2
clone_size: .
cdr3_nt: TGTGCCAGCAGCCCCGACATCTCGCCCTACGAGCAGTACTTC
cdr3_aa: CASSPDISPYEQYF

d_call: .
j_call: TRBJ2-7
v_call: TRBV5-1
clone_size: many
cdr3_nt: TGCGCCAGCAGCCTAGGAGGGGGCTACGAGCAGTACTTC
cdr3_aa: CASSLGGGYEQYF

d_call: TRBD1
j_call: TRBJ2-3
v_call: TRBV29-1
clone_size: .
cdr3_nt: TGCAGCGTGTCGGGACAGGGAAACACAGATATGCAGTATTTT
cdr3_aa: CSVSGQGNTDMQYF

d_call: TRBD2
j_call: TRBJ2-3
v_call: TRBV20-1
clone_size: .
cdr3_nt: TGCAGTGCTAGAGATCTCACTAGCGGGAGTCAGGCAGATACGCAGTATTTT
cdr3_aa: CSARDLTSGSQADTQYF

d_call: TRBD1
j_call: TRBJ1-5
v_call: TRBV20-1
clone_size: .
cdr3_nt: TGCAGTGCTACGTCGACAGGGGGCCCTAGCAATCAGCCCCAGCATTTT
cdr3_aa: CSATSTGGPSNQPQHF

d_call: .
j_call: TRBJ2-1
v_call: TRBV6-1
clone_size: few
cdr3_nt: TGTGCCAGCAGTGACTCCCCAGGGTGGGATGAGCAGTTCTTC
cdr3_aa: CASSDSPGWDEQFF

d_call: .
j_call: TRBJ2-7
v_call: TRBV6-5
clone_size: .
cdr3_nt: TGTGCCAGCAGGCCTTCTCCCTACGAGCAGTACTTC
cdr3_aa: CASRPSPYEQYF

d_call: TRBD1
j_call: TRBJ2-5
v_call: TRBV2
clone_size: few
cdr3_nt: TGTGCCAGCAGACAGGGGGCGCGGGAGACCCAGTACTTC
cdr3_aa: CASRQGARETQYF

d_call: TRBD1
j_call: TRBJ2-3
v_call: TRBV2
clone_size: .
cdr3_nt: TGTGCCAGCAACCCACAGGGGGTTATAACAGATACGCAGTATTTT
cdr3_aa: CASNPQGVITDTQYF

d_call: TRBD1
j_call: TRBJ2-3
v_call: TRBV11-2
clone_size: .
cdr3_nt: TGTGCCAGCAGCCCCATCGACAGGGACACAGATACGCAGTATTTT
cdr3_aa: CASSPIDRDTDTQYF

d_call: .
j_call: TRBJ1-4
v_call: TRBV29-1
clone_size: .
cdr3_nt: TGCAGCGTGGGGGGGGAAGAAAAACTGTTTTTT
cdr3_aa: CSVGGEEKLFF

d_call: .
j_call: TRBJ1-1
v_call: TRBV6-5
clone_size: .
cdr3_nt: TGTGCCAGCAGTACGACCTACTACACTGAAGCTTTCTTT
cdr3_aa: CASSTTYYTEAFF

d_call: .
j_call: TRBJ1-2
v_call: TRBV5-1
clone_size: .
cdr3_nt: TGTGCCAGCAGCGGCAGAGGTTATGGCTACACCTTC
cdr3_aa: CASSGRGYGYTF

d_call: .
j_call: TRBJ1-1
v_call: TRBV29-1
clone_size: .
cdr3_nt: TGCAGCGTTATCCGGACGGTGAACACTGAAGCTTTCTTT
cdr3_aa: CSVIRTVNTEAFF

d_call: .
j_call: TRBJ2-2
v_call: TRBV12-3/TRBV12-4
clone_size: .
cdr3_nt: TGTGCCAGCAGTTTAGAAGGGGGGAACACCGGGGAGCTGTTTTTT
cdr3_aa: CASSLEGGNTGELFF

d_call: .
j_call: TRBJ1-1
v_call: TRBV29-1
clone_size: .
cdr3_nt: TGCAGCGTTGAAGAGGCCCCCGGGAAACACACTGAAGCTTTCTTT
cdr3_aa: CSVEEAPGKHTEAFF

d_call: .
j_call: TRBJ2-5
v_call: TRBV11-2
clone_size: .
cdr3_nt: TGTGCCAGCAGCGGGGCCCCCAGGGGGGAGCAAGAGACCCAGTACTTC
cdr3_aa: CASSGAPRGEQETQYF